Reported below is one TCR beta chain. Only a few counts were recorded for this clonotype. The antigen this receptor binds is unknown. Base qualities were left out, and no much larger clone turns up one base away. The data stem from a study of response to subunit inactivated influenza vaccine (dated by TCRdb to about 2018). Background on the whole study: To follow how T cells responded to a trivalent subunit inactivated influenza vaccine, the researchers relied on deep quantitative profiling of the T cell receptor repertoire. General findings and caveats noted by the study authors: The authors proposed that each seasonal influenza vaccination may bring in only a limited number of new T cells.

Library method: RT-PCR. Reads for this sample came from an Illumina HiSeq 2500. Through fastp at Q25 and MiXCR, TCRdb rebuilt clones from the public reads, retaining in-frame beta chains. Entries that share a CDR3 protein sequence are merged under the most common genes and DNA. This sample comprises roughly 790,000 distinct CDR3 sequences, approximately 21% of them detected only once. 10% to 13% of the sample goes to the ten largest clones. The receptor was isolated from a middle-aged man who received an inactivated influenza vaccine. Donor details come from another sample of the same person, matched by shared clones. The specimen was PBMCs from blood, collected approximately 5 days after vaccination.

The sequenced DNA is TGTGCCAGCAGTTTTCTAAGCGGGGGGGCTTTGTGGAATGAGCAGTTCTTC. Its amino acids are CASSFLSGGALWNEQFF. The V and J segments used are TRBV12-3 or TRBV12-4 and TRBJ2-1; TRBD2 matches 10 bases in the middle. V lost 3 bases and J lost 7 bases, and the count of bases not matched to a germline gene is 12. The CDR3 spans 17 residues, from the cysteine through the phenylalanine. The retained sequence is limited to the CDR3, 51 bases, with the frame set at the first base.